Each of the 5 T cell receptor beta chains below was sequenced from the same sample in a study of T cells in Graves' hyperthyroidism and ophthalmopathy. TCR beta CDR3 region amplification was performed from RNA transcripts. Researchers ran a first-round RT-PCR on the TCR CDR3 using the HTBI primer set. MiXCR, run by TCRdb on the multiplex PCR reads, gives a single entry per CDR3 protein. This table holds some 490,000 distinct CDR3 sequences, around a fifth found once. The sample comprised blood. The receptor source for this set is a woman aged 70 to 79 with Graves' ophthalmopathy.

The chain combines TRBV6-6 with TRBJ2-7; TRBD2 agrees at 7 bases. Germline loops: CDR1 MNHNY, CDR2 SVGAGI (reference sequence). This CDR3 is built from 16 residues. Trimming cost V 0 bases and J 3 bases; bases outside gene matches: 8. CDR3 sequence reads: CASSYSGGTIFYEQYF. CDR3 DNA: TGTGCCAGCAGTTACTCGGGGGGGACGATATTCTACGAGCAGTACTTC.

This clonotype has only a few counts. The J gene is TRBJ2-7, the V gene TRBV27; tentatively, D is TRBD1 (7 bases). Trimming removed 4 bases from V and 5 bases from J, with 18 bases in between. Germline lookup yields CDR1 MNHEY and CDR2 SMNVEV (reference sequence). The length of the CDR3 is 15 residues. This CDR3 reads CASSSDYRGFNEQYF. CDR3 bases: TGTGCCAGCAGTTCGGACTACAGGGGCTTCAACGAGCAGTACTTC.

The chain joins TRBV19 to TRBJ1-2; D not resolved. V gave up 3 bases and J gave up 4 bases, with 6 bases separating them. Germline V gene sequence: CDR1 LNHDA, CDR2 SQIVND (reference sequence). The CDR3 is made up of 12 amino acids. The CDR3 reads CASSMLGYGYTF. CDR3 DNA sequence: TGTGCCAGTAGTATGTTGGGCTATGGCTACACCTTC.

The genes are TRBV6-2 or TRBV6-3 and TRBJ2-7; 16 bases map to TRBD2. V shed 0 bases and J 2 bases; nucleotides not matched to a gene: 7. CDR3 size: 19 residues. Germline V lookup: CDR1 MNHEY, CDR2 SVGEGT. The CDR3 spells CASSYSTGLAGGPPYEQYF. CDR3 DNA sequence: TGTGCCAGCAGTTACTCGACGGGACTAGCGGGAGGGCCTCCCTACGAGCAGTACTTC.

Written as DNA, the CDR3 is TGCGCCAGCTTAGCGGGAGATGGAGATACGCAGTATTTT. Protein product: CASLAGDGDTQYF. The chain employs TRBV5-1 and TRBJ2-3, with TRBD2 matching over 9 bases. CDR1 SGHRS and CDR2 YFSETQ come from the germline V gene. This CDR3 has 13 amino acids. Losses at the gene ends were 7 bases for V and 5 bases for J; bases not matched to a gene: 5. Drawing the rest from reference TRBV5-1 and TRBJ2-3, the complete variable domain is KAGVTQTPRYLIKTRGQQVTLSCSPISGHRSVSWYQQTPGQGLQFLFEYFSETQRNKGNFPGRFSGRQFSNSRSEMNVSTLELGDSALYLCASLAGDGDTQYFGPGTRLTVL.